The clone carrying this TCR beta chain was seen a few times. Its target is unknown. Germline V gene data show CDR1 as PRHDT and CDR2 as FYEKMQ (reference sequence). The CDR3 has 16 residues. The V end was cut by 4 bases, the J end by 2 bases, with 15 bases between. This sample is drawn from a study of beta chain features in type 1 diabetes. Study as a whole: Healthy donors and patients showed comparable age, gender and cell yields.

General study findings and limits: A definitive answer on HLA type influencing TCRB rearrangement was not reached here.

TCRB transcripts that were expressed got sequenced, as all of the isolated RNA had been reverse transcribed. Libraries were prepared by immunoSEQ multiplex PCR; TCRdb keeps only in-frame clonotypes and omits some of them. Of fewer than 350,000 clones listed, around 7.8% are singletons. The J gene is TRBJ2-1, the V gene TRBV13, with TRBD2 as a possible D gene (6 bases). Sequenced sample: central memory CD4+ T cells from blood. The TCR was taken from a woman between 18 and 29 years old in good health. The CDR3 reads CASSSRRDVPYNEQFF. The CDR3 DNA sequence: TGTGCCAGCAGCTCCCGGAGGGATGTACCCTACAATGAGCAGTTCTTC.